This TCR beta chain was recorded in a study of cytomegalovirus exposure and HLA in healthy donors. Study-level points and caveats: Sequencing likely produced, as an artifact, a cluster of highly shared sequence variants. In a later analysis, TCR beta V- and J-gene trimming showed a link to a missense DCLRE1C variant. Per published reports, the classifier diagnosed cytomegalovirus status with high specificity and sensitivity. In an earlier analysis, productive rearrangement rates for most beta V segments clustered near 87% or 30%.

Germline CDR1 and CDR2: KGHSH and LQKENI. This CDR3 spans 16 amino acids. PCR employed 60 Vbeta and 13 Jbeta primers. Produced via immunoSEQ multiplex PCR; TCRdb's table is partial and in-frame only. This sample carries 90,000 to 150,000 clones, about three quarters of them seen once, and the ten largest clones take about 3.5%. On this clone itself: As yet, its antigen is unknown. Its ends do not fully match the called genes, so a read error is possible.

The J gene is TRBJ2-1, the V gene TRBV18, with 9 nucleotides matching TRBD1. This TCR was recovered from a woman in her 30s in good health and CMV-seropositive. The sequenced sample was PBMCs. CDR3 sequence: CASSTSAGTGPNGQFF. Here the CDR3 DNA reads TGTGCCAGCTCGACCTCCGCCGGGACAGGGCCGAATGGGCAGTTCTTC. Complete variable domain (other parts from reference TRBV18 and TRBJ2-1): NAGVMQNPRHLVRRRGQEARLRCSPMKGHSHVYWYRQLPEEGLKFMVYLQKENIIDESGMPKERFSAEFPKEGPSILRIQQVVRGDSAAYFCASSTSAGTGPNGQFFGPGTRLTVL.